These 26 T cell receptor beta chains came from one sample sequenced in a study of blood T cell repertoires in COVID-19. Assay used: immunoSEQ multiplex PCR; TCRdb lists only in-frame clones, some missing. Among 60,000 to 85,000 clones listed, 70% to 90% were seen once. Input material: peripheral blood. Every receptor here comes from a woman in her forties or fifties with COVID-19, enrolled during active disease.

This chain uses TRBV28 with TRBJ2-1; 7 bases agree with TRBD1. The germline V gene has CDR1 MDHEN and CDR2 SYDVKM. CDR3 length: 15 amino acids. The J segment lost 2 bases and the V segment lost 8 bases, leaving 9 bases of the junction unmatched. The CDR3: CASGSQGQTYNEQFF. The CDR3 nucleotides are TGTGCCAGCGGTTCTCAGGGACAGACCTACAATGAGCAGTTCTTC.

This chain connects TRBV30 to TRBJ2-7, with a weak D call TRBD1 (5 bases). The CDR3 is made up of 14 amino acids. Germline V gene sequence: CDR1 GTSNPN, CDR2 SVGIG (reference sequence). Trimming cost V 0 bases and J 3 bases, with 12 bases left between them. This CDR3 reads CAWSVGDSFYEQYF. The CDR3 DNA sequence: TGTGCCTGGAGTGTAGGAGACAGCTTCTACGAGCAGTACTTC.

This clone appeared once. The gene calls are TRBV12-1 and TRBJ2-3; the table calls TRBD2, which could not be checked here. TRBV12-1 is recorded as a pseudogene. The CDR3 spans 15 residues. The CDR3 nucleotides read TGTGCCAGCAGCTTGCCGGGACTAGCGACAGATACGCAGTATTTT. Translating it yields CASSLPGLATDTQYF.

This chain uses TRBV5-1 with TRBJ1-2, with unresolved D. Deletions cut 0 bases from V and 0 bases from J, with 12 bases between. This CDR3 comprises 16 residues. Germline assignment: CDR1 SGHRS and CDR2 YFSETQ. In DNA form, the CDR3 reads TGCGCCAGCAGCTTGGTACCCCAGCGAACTAACTATGGCTACACCTTC. Protein sequence: CASSLVPQRTNYGYTF.

The rearrangement uses TRBV2 and TRBJ2-7; no firm D call. CDR3 length: 14 residues. V was clipped by 2 bases and J by 4 bases, with 12 bases between them. CDR1 is SNHLY and CDR2 is FYNNEI in the germline V gene. Here the CDR3 DNA reads TGTGCCAGCAGTGAATCAGTACCGACTTACGAGCAGTACTTC. It specifies CASSESVPTYEQYF.

The V call is TRBV6-5, the J call TRBJ1-4, with D hard to call. The V end was cut by 5 bases, the J end by 1 base, with 8 bases between. The CDR3 contains 14 residues. Germline loops: CDR1 MNHEY, CDR2 SVGAGI. This CDR3 reads CASSLGRTNEKLFF. The CDR3 DNA sequence: TGTGCCAGCAGTCTAGGGAGAACTAATGAAAAACTGTTTTTT.

The chain links TRBV6-5 to TRBJ1-1; D is ambiguous. The CDR3 consists of 12 residues. The germline V gene encodes CDR1 MNHEY and CDR2 SVGAGI. V was pared by 2 bases and J by 2 bases, with 3 bases between. Written as DNA, the CDR3 is TGTGCCAGCAGTTACCCAAACACTGAAGCTTTCTTT. Protein: CASSYPNTEAFF.

This clone was seen once. The chain has TRBV29-1 and TRBJ1-2, with D uncertain. Trimming stripped 0 bases from V and 4 bases from J, with 9 bases between. The CDR3 runs 13 residues. From germline, CDR1 is SQVTM and CDR2 ANQGSEA. CDR3 region: CSVEEWGGYGYTF. The CDR3 bases are TGCAGCGTTGAAGAATGGGGAGGCTATGGCTACACCTTC.

This clone was picked up a small number of times. J is TRBJ2-1 and V is TRBV30; tentative D call: TRBD1 (6 bases). CDR1 is GTSNPN and CDR2 is SVGIG in the germline V gene (reference sequence). The CDR3 runs to 11 residues. The V and J ends lost 4 bases and 9 bases respectively, with 10 bases between them. CDR3 sequence: CAWNRGIEQFF. DNA for the CDR3: TGTGCCTGGAATAGGGGGATTGAGCAGTTCTTC.

V usage is TRBV5-4 and J usage is TRBJ2-4; TRBD1 matches at 8 bases. The CDR3 has 14 amino acids. CDR1 and CDR2 (germline): SGHNT, YYREEE (reference sequence). The ends lost 2 bases at V and 4 bases at J; junction bases unmatched: 2. CDR3 amino acids: CASSFGDRKNIQYF. The CDR3 bases are TGTGCCAGCAGCTTCGGGGACAGGAAAAACATTCAGTACTTC.

This chain uses TRBV6-5 with TRBJ2-5; TRBD2 is a possible D gene (6 bases). Germline loops: CDR1 MNHEY, CDR2 SVGAGI. Trimming pared 8 bases from V and 4 bases from J, leaving 8 bases between. The CDR3 loop spans 11 amino acids. As DNA, the CDR3 is TGTGCCAGCCGACTAGGAGAGACCCAGTACTTC. Its protein product is CASRLGETQYF.

The chain carries TRBV5-6 and TRBJ2-4; TRBD2 matches at 10 bases. Germline CDR1 reads SGHDT; CDR2 reads YYEEEE. V shed 0 bases and J 5 bases; nucleotides not matched to a gene: 8. The CDR3 spans 17 residues. The CDR3 region is CASSLGLAGASENIQYF. The CDR3 region has the DNA TGTGCCAGCAGCTTGGGGCTAGCGGGAGCATCGGAAAACATTCAGTACTTC.

The V and J genes are TRBV14 and TRBJ2-7; 11 bases are shared with TRBD2. With V trimmed by 1 base and J by 9 bases, 2 bases remained unmatched. Germline lookup yields CDR1 SGHDN and CDR2 FVKESK. CDR3 length equals 13 residues. This CDR3 reads CASSQVLAGAQYF. The CDR3 DNA follows: TGTGCCAGCAGCCAAGTACTAGCGGGAGCGCAGTACTTC.

V is TRBV3-1 (or the pseudogene TRBV3-2) and J is TRBJ1-3; 8 bases fit TRBD1. V shed 4 bases and J 5 bases; nucleotides not matched to a gene: 7. CDR1 and CDR2 from the germline V gene are LGHDT and YNNKEL (reference sequence). This CDR3 comprises 15 residues. DNA of the CDR3: TGTGCCAGCAGCCCGACAGGGGACGTGCGAAACACCATATATTTT. Amino acid sequence: CASSPTGDVRNTIYF.

The chain joins TRBV12-3 or TRBV12-4 to TRBJ2-1; D is ambiguous. This CDR3 region has 11 residues. V lost 3 bases to trimming and J lost 8 bases, with 5 bases between them. The DNA for the CDR3 is TGTGCCAGCAGTTTGTCTCATGAGCAGTTCTTC. Its translation is CASSLSHEQFF.

This rearrangement joins TRBV6-2 or TRBV6-3 to TRBJ2-1, with TRBD2 matching over 7 bases. Germline V gene data show CDR1 as MNHEY and CDR2 as SVGEGT. V trimming: 7 bases; J trimming: 8 bases; junction bases outside the gene matches: 14. CDR3 length: 15 amino acids. The CDR3 DNA reads as TGTGCCAGCAACCCCTACGGGGGGAGAAGGGATGAGCAGTTCTTC. This sequence encodes CASNPYGGRRDEQFF.

This clone appeared once. The chain carries TRBV5-4 and TRBJ1-2, with D possibly matching TRBD1 (6 bases). Per germline, CDR1 SGHNT and CDR2 YYREEE (reference sequence). CDR3 length: 15 residues. Trimming stripped 0 bases from V and 3 bases from J, with 12 bases between. CDR3 DNA sequence: TGTGCCAGCAGCTTGGATCCGGGGGGCGACTATGGCTACACCTTC. Its protein is CASSLDPGGDYGYTF.

This clone was detected once. The V and J genes are TRBV11-3 and TRBJ2-5; 7 bases match TRBD1. Germline CDR1 and CDR2: SGHNT and YENEEA. Trimming removed 4 bases from V and 3 bases from J; junction bases left unmatched: 5. This CDR3 is built from 14 residues. CDR3 residues: CASSSGTAKETQYF. The CDR3 DNA is TGTGCCAGCAGCTCAGGGACAGCCAAAGAGACCCAGTACTTC.

This clone was picked up one time. This sequence joins TRBV9 and TRBJ2-7; 7 nucleotides match TRBD2. V shed 0 bases and J 0 bases; nucleotides not matched to a gene: 3. CDR3 length equals 15 residues. CDR1 and CDR2 from the germline V gene are SGDLS and YYNGEE. The CDR3 loop is CASSVGGSGSYEQYF. The CDR3 DNA reads as TGTGCCAGCAGCGTAGGCGGGAGCGGCTCCTACGAGCAGTACTTC.

This clone appeared a single time. The V call is TRBV13, the J call TRBJ2-1, with 10 bases aligning to TRBD2. Germline CDR1 and CDR2: PRHDT and FYEKMQ (reference sequence). The CDR3 covers 15 residues. J gave up 8 bases and V 5 bases, and 9 bases lay outside the gene matches. CDR3 in amino acids: CASSPTGTSDDEQFF. CDR3 sequence (DNA): TGTGCCAGCAGCCCTACCGGGACTAGCGACGATGAGCAGTTCTTC.

This sequence joins TRBV13 and TRBJ2-7; D perhaps matches TRBD2 (6 bases). Trimming took off 1 base at V and 5 bases at J, with 18 bases between the two ends. CDR1 and CDR2 from the germline V gene are PRHDT and FYEKMQ (reference sequence). CDR3 length equals 16 residues. The DNA of the CDR3 is TGTGCCAGCAGCTTAGTTCCGGGACTCGCCTCTGACGAGCAGTACTTC. Translating it yields CASSLVPGLASDEQYF.

The gene calls are TRBV19 and TRBJ1-2; D is possibly TRBD1 (6 bases). V shed 5 bases and J shed 3 bases, with 10 bases lying between them. This CDR3 region has 13 residues. Germline V gives CDR1 LNHDA, CDR2 SQIVND (reference sequence). The CDR3 DNA is TGTGCCAGTAGTCCCCAGGGGCACTATGGCTACACCTTC. Amino acids: CASSPQGHYGYTF.

The chain recombines TRBV3-1 (or the pseudogene TRBV3-2) with TRBJ2-1; D perhaps matches TRBD1 (5 bases). Germline V CDR1 and CDR2: LGHDT, YNNKEL (reference sequence). V lost 1 base and J lost 3, with 10 bases in between. This CDR3 contains 15 residues. The CDR3 DNA follows: TGTGCCAGCAGCCAAGGTCAGGGAAACTACAATGAGCAGTTCTTC. This sequence encodes CASSQGQGNYNEQFF.

CDR3 nucleotides: TGCGCCAGCAGCCAAGAGCCGGGACTAGCCCTGGATACGCAGTATTTT. This translates into CASSQEPGLALDTQYF. The chain employs TRBV4-3 and TRBJ2-3; 9 bases agree with TRBD2. Germline CDR1 reads LGHNA; CDR2 reads YSLEER. With 0 bases clipped from V and 6 bases from J, the junction kept 7 bases outside the gene matches. CDR3 size: 16 residues.

This rearrangement joins TRBV30 to TRBJ2-1, with 7 positions matching TRBD2. Germline values: CDR1 GTSNPN, CDR2 SVGIG (reference sequence). The CDR3 is made up of 13 amino acids. Trimming removed 3 bases from V and 6 bases from J; junction bases left unmatched: 5. The CDR3 loop reads CAWRTSWGNEQFF. CDR3 coding DNA: TGTGCCTGGAGGACTAGCTGGGGCAATGAGCAGTTCTTC. Full variable domain (rest looked up from reference TRBV30 and TRBJ2-1): SQTIHQWPATLVQPVGSPLSLECTVEGTSNPNLYWYRQAAGRGLQLLFYSVGIGQISSEVPQNLSASRPQDRQFILSSKKLLLSDSGFYLCAWRTSWGNEQFFGPGTRLTVL.

The rearrangement joins TRBV4-2 to TRBJ2-4, with 13 bases that match TRBD2. V lost 4 bases, J lost 4 bases, and 13 bases stayed unmatched. Germline V lookup: CDR1 LGHNA, CDR2 YNFKEQ. The CDR3 length is 19 residues. This CDR3 is CASSPGLAGERVRKNIQYF. In DNA, the CDR3 is TGTGCCAGCAGCCCCGGACTAGCGGGAGAGAGGGTCCGGAAAAACATTCAGTACTTC.